Listed below are T cell receptor beta chains from one sample, sequenced in a study of CD8 T cells in ankylosing spondylitis. TCRdb fed the 5' RACE reads into MiXCR, producing one record per CDR3 protein. The sample has about 540,000 distinct CDR3 sequences; about 13% are singletons. The specimen was blood, either unsorted or a sorted T cell fraction (not recorded which). The source of these receptors is a male donor with ankylosing spondylitis. The conserved cysteine and the conserved F or W are not part of the CDR3 here.

TRBJ2-1 | TRBV4-1 | ASSRTTGNEQF
TRBJ2-3 | TRBV7-9 | ASSPSVGRREDTQY
TRBJ1-1 | TRBV5-6 | ASSLGLEQRYNTEAF
TRBJ2-2 | TRBV28 | ASNSGVTGELF
TRBJ2-1 | TRBV10-3 | AISTTQYAYNEQF
TRBJ2-3 | TRBV11-3 | ASSLVGVTDTQY
TRBJ1-1 | TRBV6-4 | ASSPAAGFLLNTEAF
TRBJ2-2 | TRBV7-2 | ASSLGAGTFTGELF
TRBJ2-2 | TRBV18 | ASSPAGGPNTGELF
TRBJ2-5 | TRBV6-1 | ATEPGLAGVETQY
TRBJ2-2 | TRBV3-1 | ASSQQPNTGELF
TRBJ2-1 | TRBV20-1 | SAREGGLAGLEQF
TRBJ2-5 | TRBV6-5 | ASSSREGDLKTQY
TRBJ2-7 | TRBV10-2 | ASGAVSYEQY
TRBJ2-7 | TRBV29-1 | SVEYWQGANEQY
TRBJ1-4 | TRBV7-9 | ASSPPGGEKLF
TRBJ1-1 | TRBV3-1 | ASSQGDSEAF
TRBJ2-4 | TRBV4-2 | ASSQGTAGGGDIQY
TRBJ1-3 | TRBV19 | ASSTLLRGSGNTIY
TRBJ2-3 | TRBV20-1 | SAPKGLAGSTDTQY
TRBJ1-1 | TRBV18 | ASSLQGAGRNTEAF
TRBJ1-2 | TRBV3-1 | ASSQDLGQAVFRHYGYT
TRBJ2-5 | TRBV12-3/TRBV12-4 | ASSFTRNGETQY
TRBJ2-4 | TRBV5-1 | ASTLGAGGPWTDQY
TRBJ1-4 | TRBV7-2 | ASSRMGIQTEKLF
TRBJ1-2 | TRBV11-2 | ASSLDRGLSGYT
TRBJ2-1 | TRBV24-1 | ATSDPGTGVSTYNEQF